Here is one T cell receptor (beta chain) with its context. As yet, its antigen is unknown. This CDR3 comprises 14 residues. Germline CDR1 is SGHAT and CDR2 is FQNNGV. J gave up 5 bases and V 6 bases, and 9 bases lay outside the gene matches. The sample comes from a study of tumor-infiltrating lymphocytes in primary liver carcinoma. General study results and limits: Among top clones, only about 7.5-24% appeared in all five tumor regions.

For each extraction, RNA and DNA were obtained together from about 21-30 mg of unsorted bulk tissue. Every tumor was sampled at five separate regions. The template, about 510 ng total RNA, yielded TCR beta cDNA made with a constant-region primer. Generation of the TCR beta libraries relied on three nested multiplex PCR rounds using slightly modified ARM-PCR. TRBV1-TRBV30 forward and Cbeta reverse primers drove the first two roughly 10-cycle rounds. TCRdb passed the multiplex PCR reads through MiXCR, listing each CDR3 protein once. This sample carries around 47,000 distinct CDR3 sequences, over 70% of them seen once, and the ten largest clones take about 18%.

This receptor was identified in a man between 40 and 49 years old with primary liver carcinoma and hepatitis B virus infection. Sequenced input: liver tumor tissue from sampling region 2. The sample's subset: tumor region T2, inferior pole. J is TRBJ2-5 and V is TRBV11-2, with 7 nucleotides matching TRBD2. CDR3 residues: CASSQWAGAETQYF. The CDR3 DNA follows: TGTGCCAGCAGTCAGTGGGCGGGAGCTGAGACCCAGTACTTC.